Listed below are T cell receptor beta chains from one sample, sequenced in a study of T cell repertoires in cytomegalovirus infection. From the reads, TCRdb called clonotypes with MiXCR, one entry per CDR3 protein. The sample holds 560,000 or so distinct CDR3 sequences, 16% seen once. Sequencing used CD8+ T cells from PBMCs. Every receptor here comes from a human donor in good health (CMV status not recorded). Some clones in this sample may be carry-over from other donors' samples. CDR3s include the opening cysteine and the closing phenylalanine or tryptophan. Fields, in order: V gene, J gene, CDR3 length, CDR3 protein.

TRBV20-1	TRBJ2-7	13	CSAREREGHEQYF
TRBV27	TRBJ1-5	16	CASSPTTGGSNQPQHF
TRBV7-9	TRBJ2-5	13	CASSLKGQETQYF
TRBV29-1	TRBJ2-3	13	CSVEREFTDTQYF
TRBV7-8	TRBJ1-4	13	CASSTGVEEKLFF
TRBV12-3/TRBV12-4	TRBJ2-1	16	CASSLGPTSGRHEQFF
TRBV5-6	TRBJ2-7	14	CASSFLTDSNEQYF
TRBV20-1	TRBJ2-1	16	CSARDLMGISYNEQFF
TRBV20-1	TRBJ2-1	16	CSARDPEREGYNEQFF
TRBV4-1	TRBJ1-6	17	CASSRWDGARDNSPLHF
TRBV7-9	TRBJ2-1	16	CASSSTSGSSRNEQFF
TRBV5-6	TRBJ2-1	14	CASRIRPGTDEQFF
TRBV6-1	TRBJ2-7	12	CASSYGAGEQYF
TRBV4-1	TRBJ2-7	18	CASSQDPPGTGYSYEQYF
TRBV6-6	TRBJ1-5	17	CASSYPSPGQRNQPQHF
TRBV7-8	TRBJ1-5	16	CASSLGDRGSSQPQHF
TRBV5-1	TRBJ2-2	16	CASSLQYGFNTGELFF
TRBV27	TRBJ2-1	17	CASSPEVAESSYNEQFF
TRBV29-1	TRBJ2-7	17	CSVEEWSTSGGTYEQYF
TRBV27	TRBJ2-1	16	CASSPALVSSYNEQFF
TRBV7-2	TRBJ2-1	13	CASSSDTYNEQFF
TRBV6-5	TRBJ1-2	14	CASSHPEGGYGYTF
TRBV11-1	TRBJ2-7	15	CASSQGQPRTYEQYF
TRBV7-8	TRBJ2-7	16	CASTSGRTGPRYEQYF
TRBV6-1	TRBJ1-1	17	CASSERGLGQGYTEAFF
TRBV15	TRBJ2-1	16	CATRQTPGQGYNEQFF
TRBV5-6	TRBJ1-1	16	CASSSKVGKGNTEAFF
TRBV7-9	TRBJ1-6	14	CASRKGTGNSPLHF
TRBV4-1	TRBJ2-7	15	CASSQAAARSYEQYF
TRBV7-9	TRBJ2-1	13	CASSRPLDNEQFF
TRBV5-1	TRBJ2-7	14	CASSLRDRGRGQYF
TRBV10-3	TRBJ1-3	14	CALQHLDAGNTIYF
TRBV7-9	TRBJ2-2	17	CASSLPPGHRNTGELFF
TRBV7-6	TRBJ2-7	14	CASSYLRGAYEQYF
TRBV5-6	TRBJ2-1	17	CASSTWTGENSYNEQFF
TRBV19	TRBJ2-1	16	CASSYSEVAGGNEQFF
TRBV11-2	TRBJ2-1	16	CASSLEVAGAYNEQFF
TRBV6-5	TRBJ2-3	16	CASSPRVRERTDTQYF
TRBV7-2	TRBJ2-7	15	CASSLDGGRRYEQYF
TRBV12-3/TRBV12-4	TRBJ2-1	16	CASSYPWDRADNEQFF
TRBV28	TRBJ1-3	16	CASSSLTPDSGNTIYF
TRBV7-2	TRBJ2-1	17	CASSLLLTSGDGDEQFF
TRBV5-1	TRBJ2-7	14	CASSPGPGGYVQYF
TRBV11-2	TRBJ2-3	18	CASSLVPLAGSSTDTQYF
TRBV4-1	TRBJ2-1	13	CASSQGQGNEQFF
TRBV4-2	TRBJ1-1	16	CASSPVAGLSTTEAFF
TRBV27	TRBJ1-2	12	CASNSIGRAQTF
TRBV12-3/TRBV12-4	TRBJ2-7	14	CASSLQGIRDEQYF
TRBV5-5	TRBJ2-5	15	CASSWFGTQQETQYF
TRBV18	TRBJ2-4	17	CASSPEPVVLAKNIQYF
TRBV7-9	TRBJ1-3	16	CASSGRQGRTGNTIYF